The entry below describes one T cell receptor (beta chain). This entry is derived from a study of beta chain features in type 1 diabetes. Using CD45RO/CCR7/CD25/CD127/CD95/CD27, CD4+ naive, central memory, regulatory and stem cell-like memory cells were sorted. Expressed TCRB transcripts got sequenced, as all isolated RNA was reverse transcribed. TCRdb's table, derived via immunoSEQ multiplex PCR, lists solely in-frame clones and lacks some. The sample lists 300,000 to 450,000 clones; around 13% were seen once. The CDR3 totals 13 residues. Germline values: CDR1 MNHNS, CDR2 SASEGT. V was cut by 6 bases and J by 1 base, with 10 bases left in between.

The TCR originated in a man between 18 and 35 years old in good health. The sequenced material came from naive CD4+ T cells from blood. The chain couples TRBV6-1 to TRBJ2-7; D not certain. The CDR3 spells CASSNSVSYEQYF. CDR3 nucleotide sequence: TGTGCCAGCAGCAACTCTGTTTCCTACGAGCAGTACTTC.